Following are 22 T cell receptor beta chains from one sample sequenced in a study of blood T cell repertoires in COVID-19. Sequencing was performed with immunoSEQ multiplex PCR; in TCRdb, only in-frame clones are kept and a portion is missing. The repertoire holds over 45,000 clones, with roughly four fifths as singletons. Specimen: peripheral blood. The receptors shown here come from a man between 35 and 55 years old with acute or convalescent COVID-19.

This clone was observed once. The J gene is TRBJ2-5, the V gene TRBV30; possible D gene TRBD2, 5 bases. Germline V gene lookup returns CDR1 GTSNPN and CDR2 SVGIG (reference sequence). The CDR3 loop spans 12 amino acids. Deletions cut 3 bases from V and 6 bases from J, with 11 bases between. CDR3 DNA: TGTGCCTGGAGGCCTAGCCGGCAGACCCAGTACTTC. Its protein product is CAWRPSRQTQYF.

The chain employs TRBV28 and TRBJ1-2, with a possible D match to TRBD1 (5 bases). With 8 bases removed from V and 6 bases from J, the gap between germline ends came to 19 bases. CDR1 is MDHEN and CDR2 is SYDVKM in the germline V gene. This CDR3 has 14 residues. The CDR3 DNA reads TGTGCCAGCGTAACTCAGGGACTAACTAATGGCTACACCTTC. It specifies CASVTQGLTNGYTF.

The V call is TRBV19, the J call TRBJ1-6; no reliable D call. CDR1 is LNHDA, CDR2 SQIVND, per germline (reference sequence). V lost 1 base and J 7 bases, leaving 8 bases between the germline ends. CDR3 size: 14 residues. The CDR3: CASSIARPNSPLHF. The CDR3 DNA reads as TGTGCCAGTAGTATAGCCAGGCCAAATTCACCCCTCCACTTT.

This clone has only a few counts. The chain recombines TRBV29-1 with TRBJ1-6; 7 bases match TRBD1. Germline CDR1 and CDR2: SQVTM and ANQGSEA. Germline trimming cut 5 bases from V and 6 bases from J; bases unmatched to any gene: 1. The CDR3 consists of 12 residues. The CDR3 protein is CSVRDSNSPLHF. DNA for the CDR3: TGCAGCGTTCGGGACAGTAATTCACCCCTCCACTTT.

The gene calls are TRBV7-8 and TRBJ2-2; 7 bases are a match to TRBD2. The CDR3 is made up of 16 amino acids. The V segment lost 2 bases and the J segment 1 base; nucleotides outside the gene matches: 4. Looked up from germline, CDR1 is SGHVS and CDR2 is FQNEAQ. The CDR3 coding sequence is TGTGCCAGCAGCTTATTGGGCGGGGGGAACACCGGGGAGCTGTTTTTT. Amino acid sequence: CASSLLGGGNTGELFF. Based on the CDR3 plus reference TRBV7-8 and TRBJ2-2, the full variable domain is GAGVSQSPRYKVAKRGQDVALRCDPISGHVSLFWYQQALGQGPEFLTYFQNEAQLDKSGLPSDRFFAERPEGSVSTLKIQRTQQEDSAVYLCASSLLGGGNTGELFFGEGSRLTVL.

This clone came up a few times. The rearrangement links TRBV6-1 to TRBJ1-1, with a tentative D call TRBD1 (5 bases). V gave up 2 bases and J gave up 4 bases, with 11 bases separating them. This CDR3 is 14 amino acids long. Germline V gives CDR1 MNHNS, CDR2 SASEGT. CDR3 residues: CASSEQGSVTEAFF. The CDR3 DNA follows: TGTGCCAGCAGTGAACAGGGTTCCGTCACTGAAGCTTTCTTT.

The gene calls are TRBV5-1 and TRBJ2-1, with D hard to call. Germline CDR1 and CDR2: SGHRS and YFSETQ. V gave up 1 base and J gave up 5 bases, with 13 bases separating them. The CDR3 has 15 amino acids. CDR3 sequence reads: CASSLRSQPNNEQFF. The CDR3 bases are TGCGCCAGCAGCTTGAGGAGCCAACCCAACAATGAGCAGTTCTTC.

The J gene is TRBJ1-2, the V gene TRBV6-5; TRBD1 is a possible D gene (5 bases). The germline V and J ends were trimmed by 4 bases and 11 bases, with 20 bases remaining between them. The CDR3 consists of 14 residues. CDR1 is MNHEY, CDR2 SVGAGI, per germline. CDR3 residues: CASSSPGGRRRYTF. In DNA form, the CDR3 reads TGTGCCAGCAGTTCCCCGGGGGGGAGGCGAAGGTACACCTTC.

The chain links TRBV5-6 to TRBJ2-5, with TRBD1 as a possible D gene (6 bases). V lost 4 bases to trimming and J lost 1 base, with 11 bases between them. The CDR3 extends over 14 amino acids. The germline gives CDR1 SGHDT, CDR2 YYEEEE. The CDR3 is CASSRTAFQETQYF. DNA of the CDR3: TGTGCCAGCAGCCGGACAGCCTTCCAAGAGACCCAGTACTTC.

This clone was observed a handful of times. The chain is built from TRBV6-4 and TRBJ2-7; D is perhaps TRBD1 (6 bases). In germline, CDR1 is MRHNA, CDR2 SNTAGT. The CDR3 runs to 16 residues. Trimming cost V 3 bases and J 6 bases, with 21 bases left between them. This CDR3 reads CASSERGLGRDPEQYF. As DNA, the CDR3 is TGTGCCAGCAGTGAAAGGGGGTTAGGTAGGGACCCCGAGCAGTACTTC.

This rearrangement joins TRBV18 to TRBJ1-5; D remains unclear. Germline CDR1 KGHSH, CDR2 LQKENI. The CDR3 spans 15 residues. V shed 3 bases and J shed 3 bases, with 12 bases lying between them. The CDR3 protein is CASSPAGTPNQPQHF. CDR3 coding DNA: TGTGCCAGCTCACCGGCGGGCACCCCCAATCAGCCCCAGCATTTT.

This clone turned up a few times. The V call is TRBV7-9, the J call TRBJ1-2; D is undetermined. Trimming removed 5 bases from V and 2 bases from J, with 15 bases in between. This CDR3 contains 15 residues. CDR1 and CDR2 (germline): SEHNR, FQNEAQ (reference sequence). The CDR3 region is CASSPDASGNYGYTF. CDR3 nucleotide sequence: TGTGCCAGCAGCCCCGACGCCTCGGGGAACTATGGCTACACCTTC. The full variable domain, its missing parts supplied by reference TRBV7-9 and TRBJ1-2, is DTGVSQNPRHKITKRGQNVTFRCDPISEHNRLYWYRQTLGQGPEFLTYFQNEAQLEKSRLLSDRFSAERPKGSFSTLEIQRTEQGDSAMYLCASSPDASGNYGYTFGSGTRLTVV.

This rearrangement joins TRBV7-9 to TRBJ2-1; the match to TRBD1 covers 7 bases. Germline-derived CDR1 and CDR2 are SEHNR and FQNEAQ (reference sequence). This CDR3 region has 16 residues. With 3 bases clipped from V and 5 bases from J, the junction kept 10 bases outside the gene matches. CDR3 coding DNA: TGTGCCAGCAGCTTCCTGACAGGGTTGGCGAACAATGAGCAGTTCTTC. Amino acids: CASSFLTGLANNEQFF.

The rearrangement joins TRBV18 to TRBJ1-2, with 9 bases lining up with TRBD1. Unmatched junction bases numbered 3, after V lost 0 bases and J lost 1 base. The CDR3 contains 16 residues. CDR1 is KGHSH, CDR2 LQKENI, per germline. Here the CDR3 reads CASSPPGQGLNYGYTF. Written as DNA, the CDR3 is TGTGCCAGCTCACCACCGGGACAGGGCCTTAACTATGGCTACACCTTC.

This clone has only one observation. The chain is built from TRBV2 and TRBJ2-7; D is possibly TRBD1 (6 bases). The V end was cut by 6 bases, the J end by 5 bases, with 14 bases between. CDR3 length: 13 residues. Germline lookup yields CDR1 SNHLY and CDR2 FYNNEI. The CDR3 protein is CASRNRVGHEQYF. CDR3 nucleotide sequence: TGTGCCAGCAGGAACAGGGTGGGGCACGAGCAGTACTTC.

This clone was recorded only once. V usage is TRBV7-9 and J usage is TRBJ2-2; D is possibly TRBD1 (7 bases). The CDR3 loop spans 15 amino acids. The V end was cut by 0 bases, the J end by 7 bases, with 12 bases between. Germline CDR1 and CDR2: SEHNR and FQNEAQ (reference sequence). CDR3 protein: CASSLARGVVGELFF. CDR3 DNA: TGTGCCAGCAGCTTAGCCAGGGGGGTGGTCGGGGAGCTGTTTTTT.

This chain uses TRBV12-2 with TRBJ1-5; TRBD1, the table's D call, was not compared with the DNA. TRBV12-2 is a known pseudogene. This CDR3 has 16 residues. The CDR3 DNA sequence: TGTGCAAGTCGCTTAGCCCCCAGGGGGCTTTGTCAGCCCCAGCATTTT. This translates into CASRLAPRGLCQPQHF.

The chain employs TRBV6-5 and TRBJ1-1, with D possibly TRBD1 on 6 matching bases. Trimming removed 6 bases from V and 11 bases from J, with 13 bases in between. The germline gives CDR1 MNHEY, CDR2 SVGAGI. The CDR3 length is 11 residues. In DNA form, the CDR3 reads TGTGCCAGCAGAACGTCAGGGGTTGCTTTCTTT. This gives the protein CASRTSGVAFF.

The chain carries TRBV4-1 and TRBJ1-1; 8 bases are a match to TRBD1. From germline, CDR1 is MGHRA and CDR2 YSYEKL. V trimming: 1 base; J trimming: 4 bases; junction bases outside the gene matches: 5. The CDR3 is 15 residues long. The CDR3 coding sequence is TGCGCCAGCAGCCAAGGGACAGGGACGTTCACTGAAGCTTTCTTT. As protein: CASSQGTGTFTEAFF.

This sequence joins TRBV5-5 and TRBJ1-2; TRBD1 aligns across 10 bases. CDR3 length equals 15 residues. V lost 3 bases to trimming and J lost 8 bases; unmatched junction nucleotides: 10. Germline V gene lookup returns CDR1 SGHKS and CDR2 YYEKEE (reference sequence). This CDR3 reads CASSWGGQGTEGYTF. For the CDR3, the DNA is TGTGCCAGCAGCTGGGGGGGACAGGGGACAGAAGGCTACACCTTC.

The V call is TRBV11-2, the J call TRBJ2-5; TRBD2 matches 9 bases. The CDR3 has 19 amino acids. With V trimmed by 5 bases and J by 5 bases, 21 bases remained unmatched. Germline V gene data show CDR1 as SGHAT and CDR2 as FQNNGV. In DNA, the CDR3 is TGTGCCAGCAGCCCCTCCTTTCTACTGGCGGGGGGGCCAAGGGAGACCCAGTACTTC. This sequence encodes CASSPSFLLAGGPRETQYF. Full variable domain (remainder filled in from reference TRBV11-2 and TRBJ2-5): EAGVAQSPRYKIIEKRQSVAFWCNPISGHATLYWYQQILGQGPKLLIQFQNNGVVDDSQLPKDRFSAERLKGVDSTLKIQPAKLEDSAVYLCASSPSFLLAGGPRETQYFGPGTRLLVL.

The gene calls are TRBV3-1 (or the pseudogene TRBV3-2) and TRBJ1-2; TRBD1 matches 8 bases. This CDR3 region has 14 residues. CDR1 LGHDT and CDR2 YNNKEL come from the germline V gene (reference sequence). Unmatched junction bases numbered 10, after V lost 4 bases and J lost 9 bases. This chain's CDR3 is CASSRLTGEGSYTF. As DNA, the CDR3 is TGTGCCAGCAGCCGCTTGACAGGGGAGGGTAGCTACACCTTC.